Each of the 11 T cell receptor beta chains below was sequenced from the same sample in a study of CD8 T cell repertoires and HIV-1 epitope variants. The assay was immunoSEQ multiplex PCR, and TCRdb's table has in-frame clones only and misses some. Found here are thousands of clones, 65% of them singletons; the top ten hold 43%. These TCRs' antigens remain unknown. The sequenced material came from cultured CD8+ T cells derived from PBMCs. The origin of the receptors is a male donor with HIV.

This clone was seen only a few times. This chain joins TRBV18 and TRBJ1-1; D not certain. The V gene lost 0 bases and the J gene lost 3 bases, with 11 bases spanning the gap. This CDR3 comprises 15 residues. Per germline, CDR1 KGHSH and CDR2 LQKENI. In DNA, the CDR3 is TGTGCCAGCTCACCACCTGGACTGGCGGACACTGAAGCTTTCTTT. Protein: CASSPPGLADTEAFF.

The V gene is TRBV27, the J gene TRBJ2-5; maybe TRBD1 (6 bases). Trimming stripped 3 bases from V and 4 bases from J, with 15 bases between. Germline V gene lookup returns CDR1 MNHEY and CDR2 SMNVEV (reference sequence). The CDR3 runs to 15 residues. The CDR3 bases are TGTGCCAGCAGTTTGTCTACAGGGATGGGAGAGACCCAGTACTTC. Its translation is CASSLSTGMGETQYF.

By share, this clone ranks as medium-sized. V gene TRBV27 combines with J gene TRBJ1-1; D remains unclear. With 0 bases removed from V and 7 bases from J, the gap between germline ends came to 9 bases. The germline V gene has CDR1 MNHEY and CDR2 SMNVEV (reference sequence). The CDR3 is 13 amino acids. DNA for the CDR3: TGTGCCAGCAGTTTATCGTCCCGGAATGAAGCTTTCTTT. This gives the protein CASSLSSRNEAFF.

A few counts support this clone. In DNA, the CDR3 is TGTGCCAGCAGTGGTGGGGTTTCCGGGGAGCTGTTTTTT. Translated, it gives CASSGGVSGELFF. The chain carries TRBV2 and TRBJ2-2; D is unresolved. The CDR3 is 13 amino acids. Germline V lookup: CDR1 SNHLY, CDR2 FYNNEI. Trimming took 4 bases from V and 6 from J, leaving 9 bases between them.

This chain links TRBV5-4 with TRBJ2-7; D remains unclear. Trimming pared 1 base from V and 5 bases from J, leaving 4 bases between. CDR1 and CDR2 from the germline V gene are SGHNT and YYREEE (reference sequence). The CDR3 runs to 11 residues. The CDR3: CASSLSHEQYF. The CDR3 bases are TGTGCCAGCAGCTTGTCCCACGAGCAGTACTTC.

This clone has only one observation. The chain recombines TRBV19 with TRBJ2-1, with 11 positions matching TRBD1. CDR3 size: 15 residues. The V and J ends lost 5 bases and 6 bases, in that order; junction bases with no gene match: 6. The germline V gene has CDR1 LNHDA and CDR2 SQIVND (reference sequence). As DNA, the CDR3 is TGTGCCAGTAGTGCTACCGGGACAGGGGGCAATGAGCAGTTCTTC. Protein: CASSATGTGGNEQFF.

In DNA form, the CDR3 reads TGTGCCAGCAGCGCGTATCACGGGGAGCTGTTTTTT. As protein: CASSAYHGELFF. The chain recombines TRBV9 with TRBJ2-2; D gene ambiguous. Trimming pared 3 bases from V and 7 bases from J, leaving 7 bases between. CDR1 and CDR2 (germline): SGDLS, YYNGEE. This CDR3 region has 12 residues.

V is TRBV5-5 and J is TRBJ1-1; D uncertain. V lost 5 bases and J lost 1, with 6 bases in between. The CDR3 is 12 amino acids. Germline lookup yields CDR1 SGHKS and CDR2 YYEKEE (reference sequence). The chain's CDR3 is CASSRGNTEAFF. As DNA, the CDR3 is TGTGCCAGCAGTCGAGGGAACACTGAAGCTTTCTTT.

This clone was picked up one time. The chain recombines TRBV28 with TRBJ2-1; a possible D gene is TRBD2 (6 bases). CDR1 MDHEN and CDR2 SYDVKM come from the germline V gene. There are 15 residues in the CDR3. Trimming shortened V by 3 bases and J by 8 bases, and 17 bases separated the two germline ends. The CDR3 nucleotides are TGTGCCAGCAGTTTCGCCGCCGTATGGGGGGATGAGCAGTTCTTC. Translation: CASSFAAVWGDEQFF.

CDR3: CASNPGQGTYEQYF. In DNA form, the CDR3 reads TGTGCCAGTAACCCGGGACAGGGAACCTACGAGCAGTACTTC. This chain uses TRBV19 with TRBJ2-7; 9 bases match TRBD1. V lost 7 bases, J lost 2 bases, and 6 bases stayed unmatched. CDR1 and CDR2 from the germline V gene are LNHDA and SQIVND (reference sequence). CDR3 length: 14 amino acids.

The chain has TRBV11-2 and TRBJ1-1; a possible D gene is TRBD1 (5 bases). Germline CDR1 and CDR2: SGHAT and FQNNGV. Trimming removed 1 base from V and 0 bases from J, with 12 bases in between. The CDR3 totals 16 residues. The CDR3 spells CASSLALAGLNTEAFF. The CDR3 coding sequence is TGTGCCAGCAGCTTAGCTCTTGCGGGGCTGAACACTGAAGCTTTCTTT.